This T cell receptor (beta chain) was observed in a study of T cell changes during pregnancy in multiple sclerosis. This clone was seen a single time. Repertoires were generated with immunoSEQ multiplex PCR, while TCRdb's copy carries only in-frame clones and drops some. Among 95,000 to 150,000 clones listed, under 95% were seen once. CDR1 is MNHNS, CDR2 SASEGT, per germline. This CDR3 is built from 14 residues. The V and J ends lost 2 bases and 2 bases respectively, with 6 bases between them. The chain carries TRBV6-1 and TRBJ1-4; maybe TRBD1 (6 bases). The TCR originated in a female donor with multiple sclerosis, enrolled in a pregnancy study. Sequences were derived from peripheral blood, sampled before pregnancy. The CDR3 DNA sequence: TGTGCCAGCAGTGAACAGGGGACTAATGAAAAACTGTTTTTT. Translation: CASSEQGTNEKLFF.